This TCR beta chain derives from a study of shared clonotypes between healthy human individuals (dated by TCRdb to 2018 to 2021). Context from the whole study: A couple of women and three men aged 18 to 49 years were included in the cohort. Blood TCR repertoires of roughly five healthy adults were deeply sequenced to estimate repertoire size and the extent of clonotype sharing between individuals. Each donor's leukapheresis produced roughly between about 0.9 and 9.5 billion PBMCs. Libraries were prepared and TCR repertoires were sequenced by different laboratories using diverse techniques, in order to increase sequencing depth and limit assay-specific biases. On the study overall, not on this receptor specifically: The genetic and exposure-history diversity represented was limited by the small number of donors. Sampling was restricted to blood, and TCR repertoires in tissues likely differ from the TCR repertoires found in blood. Pairwise subsampling indicated that sequencing depth was expected to affect the degree of clonotype sharing among donors.

Remarks on this clone: The antigen this receptor binds is unknown. The input lacks base qualities; no much larger clone sits a single base away.

Using the deep immunoSEQ assay, multiplex PCR amplified TCR CDR3 regions from genomic DNA. Genomic DNA extracted from each cell subset was distributed evenly over all wells of several immunoSEQ 96-well plates, and each plate served as one replicate. For unsorted PBMC, around 330 ng genomic DNA, equal to 30,000 or so T cell genomes, was loaded into each replicate PCR. Ten immunoSEQ deep assay plates were used to sequence unsorted PBMC genomic DNA. The purified libraries were quantified using a Qubit 3.0 fluorometer, sized with a Bioanalyzer 2100, and then quantified again using the KAPA Library Quantification kit. Every immunoSEQ 96-well plate was sequenced on a separate single-read 150-cycle Illumina NextSeq 550 flow cell. In the source study's methods: Because the immunoSEQ output held only junctional sequences and lacked quality scores, the filtering could not match the filtering applied to full-length reads. To assign V/J genes and CDR3, sequences were annotated against IMGT germline references using PyIR, a Python wrapper for IgBLAST v1.9. Reads were removed for weak V/J assignments (E-value above 1e-6), missing CDR3, stop codons, out-of-frame junctions, or ambiguous translated residues. V3J clonotypes were defined as sequences sharing an identical inferred V gene, J gene, and CDR3 amino acid sequence. Percentage overlap between repertoires was calculated by dividing the number of shared unique clonotypes by the size of the smaller repertoire. Three approaches were used to assess repertoire richness: RTK rarefaction, the Chao1 estimator, and Recon v2.1 estimates of unobserved clonotypes. TCRdb's version of the immuneACCESS table is confined to in-frame rearrangements and falls short of the full clone set. An unresolved V gene accounts for under half of the shortfall where checked; the remainder is of unknown origin. That table supplies the V and J calls and clone size; D and trimming were determined from the DNA. This sample is represented by 450,000 to 550,000 clones; about four fifths of them were singletons. Of the sample, approximately 12% falls within the top ten clones.

Donors were healthy HIV-negative adults with no recently reported acute infections or vaccinations. All donors were Caucasian adults living in Nashville, Tennessee, USA. For unsorted samples, roughly 91 million PBMCs were counted, and genomic DNA was extracted using the QIAamp DNA Blood Mini kit. Blood was collected by leukapheresis, and PBMCs were isolated by Ficoll-Histopaque density gradient centrifugation and then cryopreserved in liquid nitrogen vapor phase. CDR1 and CDR2 are drawn from the germline V gene (reference sequence): MNHEY, SMNVEV. Taken from cysteine to phenylalanine, the CDR3 has 13 residues. The read is trimmed to its CDR3 DNA, 39 bases read in frame from base 1. V lost 5 bases and J lost 5 bases; the stretch between them is 12 bases long.

Sequencing input: PBMCs. The receptor comes from a woman in her forties in good health. Some clones in this sample may be carry-over from other donors' samples. Recombination connected TRBV27 to TRBJ2-5, with no confident D gene call. CDR3 loop: CASSARSFETQYF. The nucleotide sequence reads TGTGCCAGCAGTGCTCGGAGTTTCGAGACCCAGTACTTC.